Listed below are T cell receptor beta chains from one sample, sequenced in a study of human T cells and chemical hapten exposure. TCRdb processed the RACE reads anew with MiXCR; each CDR3 protein has one entry. The sample gives some 300,000 distinct CDR3 sequences, 4.5% to 7% of which show up once; roughly 8.2% is in the top ten. Sequencing was performed on whole blood, taken in connection with sensitization to the hapten diphenylcyclopropenone (DPC). These receptor sequences come from a woman aged 18 to 35 with alopecia areata. Some clones in this sample may be carry-over from other donors' samples. Both conserved end residues are part of each CDR3. The D gene is left open where the match is weak. Rows give clone size only sometimes, using once, few, many, or a class for an expanded clone.

NA | TRBJ1-5 | few | TRBV20-1 | TGCAGTGCCCCATCCTTACACAGGGAAGACCAGCCCCAGCATTTT | CSAPSLHREDQPQHF
NA | TRBJ1-6 | few | TRBV4-2 | TGTGCCAGCAGCCAAAGGACAGCCGATAATTCACCCCTCCACTTT | CASSQRTADNSPLHF
NA | TRBJ2-1 | many | TRBV4-3 | TGCGCCAGCAGCCAGGGGGAGGACTCCTACAATGAGCAGTTCTTC | CASSQGEDSYNEQFF
TRBD2 | TRBJ2-3 | few | TRBV11-2 | TGTGCCAGCAGGCCGGGGGGACTAGAGCACGGGGATACGCAGTATTTT | CASRPGGLEHGDTQYF
NA | TRBJ1-5 | many | TRBV28 | TGTGCCAGCAGTTTACCACTAACAGGGACCAATCAGCCCCAGCATTTT | CASSLPLTGTNQPQHF
TRBD1 | TRBJ1-2 | few | TRBV12-3/TRBV12-4 | TGTGCCAGCAGGGTGACAGGGGAGAATGGCTACACCTTC | CASRVTGENGYTF
TRBD2 | TRBJ2-3 | few | TRBV3-1 | TGTGCCAGCAGCCAAGAGGGTAGCGGGGTGTCCGATACGCAGTATTTT | CASSQEGSGVSDTQYF
NA | TRBJ1-4 | many | TRBV20-1 | TGCAGTGCTAGAGATTCCATCGGGCAAAAACTGTTTTTT | CSARDSIGQKLFF
TRBD2 | TRBJ2-3 | NA | TRBV20-1 | TGCAGTGCTTGGGCTAGCGGGGGGGCCTCAGGGATCGTCCCAGATACGCAGTATTTT | CSAWASGGASGIVPDTQYF
NA | TRBJ1-2 | many | TRBV4-3 | TGCGCCAGCAGCCAAGAGTCCCCCTCCTATGGCTACACCTTC | CASSQESPSYGYTF
NA | TRBJ1-1 | many | TRBV2 | TGTGCCAGCAGGATCGCAGGGTTCACTGAAGCTTTCTTT | CASRIAGFTEAFF
NA | TRBJ1-5 | NA | TRBV6-1 | TGTGCCAGCGCGACACAGGGATTAGGGCCCCAGCATTTT | CASATQGLGPQHF
NA | TRBJ2-7 | NA | TRBV5-5 | TGTGCCAGCAGCCCCGAGTACTACGAGCAGTACTTC | CASSPEYYEQYF
TRBD1 | TRBJ1-1 | few | TRBV7-9 | TGTGCCAGCATCAAGACAGGGGTGAACACTGAAGCTTTCTTT | CASIKTGVNTEAFF
NA | TRBJ1-1 | many | TRBV16 | TGTGCCAGCAGCCCGTTGAGGGAAGGGAACACTGAAGCTTTCTTT | CASSPLREGNTEAFF
NA | TRBJ2-5 | NA | TRBV5-1 | TGCGCCAGCAGCTCGGTGGACAGACCCACAGAGACCCAGTACTTC | CASSSVDRPTETQYF
TRBD2 | TRBJ2-3 | many | TRBV27 | TGTGCCACCGTGGGACCCAGCGGGGGTAATACGCAGTATTTT | CATVGPSGGNTQYF
NA | TRBJ2-5 | NA | TRBV7-6 | TGTGCCAGCAGTTCACACCAAGAGACCCAGTACTTC | CASSSHQETQYF
NA | TRBJ2-3 | many | TRBV28 | TGTGCCAGCAGTTGGGGGGCAGGGGGCACAGATACGCAGTATTTT | CASSWGAGGTDTQYF
TRBD1 | TRBJ2-5 | many | TRBV5-1 | TGCGCCAGCAGCTTGGATCCAAGGACAGGTCTGGAGACCCAGTACTTC | CASSLDPRTGLETQYF
NA | TRBJ1-5 | many | TRBV7-2 | TGTGCCAGCAGCTTAGCGGGCACGGGAATCAATCAGCCCCAGCATTTT | CASSLAGTGINQPQHF
NA | TRBJ1-5 | NA | TRBV6-5 | TGTGCCAGCAGTCCCCAATTTGACGGGGGGGGAGGCCAGCCCCAGCATTTT | CASSPQFDGGGGQPQHF
TRBD2 | TRBJ2-3 | many | TRBV6-5 | TGTGCCAGCAGTCCGGGACTAGCGACCAGAGATACGCAGTATTTT | CASSPGLATRDTQYF
TRBD1 | TRBJ1-4 | few | TRBV12-3/TRBV12-4 | TGTGCCAGCAGTCCAGACAGGGGGCTAACTAATGAAAAACTGTTTTTT | CASSPDRGLTNEKLFF
NA | TRBJ1-5 | many | TRBV20-1 | TGCAGTGCTAGCGTAGGTAAAAGCAATCAGCCCCAGCATTTT | CSASVGKSNQPQHF
NA | TRBJ2-1 | few | TRBV4-3 | TGCGCCAGCAGCCAAGAAGTGTGGGGAAGGGGCAATGAGCAGTTCTTC | CASSQEVWGRGNEQFF
NA | TRBJ2-5 | NA | TRBV12-3/TRBV12-4 | TGTGCCAGCAGTACAGACCAGACCACGAGGGAGACCCAGTACTTC | CASSTDQTTRETQYF
NA | TRBJ1-2 | many | TRBV10-3 | TGTGCCATCACGGATTCGAAGGGTAACTATGGCTACACCTTC | CAITDSKGNYGYTF
NA | TRBJ1-4 | many | TRBV18 | TGTGCCAGCTCATCCTCGACAGGTGCAACTAATGAAAAACTGTTTTTT | CASSSSTGATNEKLFF
NA | TRBJ2-3 | few | TRBV3-1 | TGTGCCAGCAGCCAAGAAGGTTATACGCAGTATTTT | CASSQEGYTQYF
NA | TRBJ1-1 | few | TRBV6-5 | TGTGCCAGCAGTTACTCGCCCCTTCGGACGGAAAACACTGAAGCTTTCTTT | CASSYSPLRTENTEAFF
NA | TRBJ1-2 | few | TRBV13 | TGTGCCAGCAGCTTAGGACAGGGTGATCACTATGGCTACACCTTC | CASSLGQGDHYGYTF
NA | TRBJ2-7 | many | TRBV6-5 | TGTGCCAGCAGTCGGGACACTACCTACGAGCAGTACTTC | CASSRDTTYEQYF
NA | TRBJ2-7 | few | TRBV6-2/TRBV6-3 | TGTGCCAGCAGTTACAGCCAGATTAGCTCCTACGAGCAGTACTTC | CASSYSQISSYEQYF
NA | TRBJ1-1 | NA | TRBV6-2/TRBV6-3 | TGTGCCAGCAGTTACTCGGCGGGCTGGGACACTGAAGCTTTCTTT | CASSYSAGWDTEAFF
NA | TRBJ2-3 | few | TRBV11-2 | TGTGCCAGCAGCTGGGGCCCCTTTGCAACAGATACGCAGTATTTT | CASSWGPFATDTQYF
NA | TRBJ1-1 | NA | TRBV4-2 | TGTGCCAGCAGCCAAGTCGGGGGGTCAAACACTGAAGCTTTCTTT | CASSQVGGSNTEAFF
TRBD1 | TRBJ1-6 | many | TRBV4-2 | TGTGCCAGCAGCCAAGAGACGCGGGACAGGGGACCCCTCCACTTT | CASSQETRDRGPLHF
NA | TRBJ1-2 | many | TRBV6-5 | TGTGCCAGCAGTTACTCCCGAAAACACGATGGCTACACCTTC | CASSYSRKHDGYTF
NA | TRBJ1-5 | few | TRBV9 | TGTGCCAGCAGCGTAGAGGGGATCGATCAGCCCCAGCATTTT | CASSVEGIDQPQHF
TRBD1 | TRBJ2-3 | NA | TRBV18 | TGTGCCAGCTCACCCTACCCGGGACAGGGAACAGATACGCAGTATTTT | CASSPYPGQGTDTQYF
TRBD2 | TRBJ2-7 | many | TRBV27 | TGTGCCAGCAGTTTATTCCTAGCGGGGGGCTACGAGCAGTACTTC | CASSLFLAGGYEQYF
TRBD1 | TRBJ1-2 | many | TRBV6-6 | TGTGCCAGCAGAGAGGACAGGAGGATCCTAAACTATGGCTACACCTTC | CASREDRRILNYGYTF
NA | TRBJ1-5 | many | TRBV7-2 | TGTGCCAGCAGCACTGGCCCCGGTCGCAATCAGCCCCAGCATTTT | CASSTGPGRNQPQHF
NA | TRBJ1-1 | NA | TRBV27 | TGTGCCAGCAGTTTACGCCCCCCCGGTGGCCCAGGGATACCCGGACGCACTGAAGCTTTCTTT | CASSLRPPGGPGIPGRTEAFF
NA | TRBJ1-5 | NA | TRBV4-1 | TGCGCCAGCAGCCCGTGGGAACAGGGAGGCCAGCCCCAGCATTTT | CASSPWEQGGQPQHF